What follows are 29 T cell receptor beta chains derived from one specimen sequenced in a study of shared clonotypes between healthy human individuals. Some clones are missing from TCRdb's copy, which holds only in-frame ones; the method was immunoSEQ multiplex PCR. The sample records a few hundred thousand clones, 97% being singletons. The sequenced sample consisted of naive CD4+ T cells sorted from blood. Subset given: CD45RA+ positively selected. Source of these receptors: a woman aged 25 to 39 in good health.

This clone was recorded only once. This rearrangement joins TRBV6-5 to TRBJ2-2, with TRBD1 identical over 7 bases. CDR1 is MNHEY and CDR2 is SVGAGI in the germline V gene. The CDR3 sequence is 13 residues long. V was clipped by 11 bases and J by 4 bases; unmatched bases: 7. The CDR3 here is CAVRQGVTGELFF. In DNA form, the CDR3 reads TGTGCCGTGAGGCAGGGGGTCACCGGGGAGCTGTTTTTT.

Written as DNA, the CDR3 is TGTGCCAGCAGTTCTAGGGTCACCGGGGAGCTGTTTTTT. Amino acids: CASSSRVTGELFF. The rearrangement joins TRBV27 to TRBJ2-2, with D unresolved. V shed 4 bases and J shed 4 bases, with 7 bases lying between them. Germline V lookup: CDR1 MNHEY, CDR2 SMNVEV (reference sequence). CDR3 size: 13 residues.

This clone was seen only once. The V and J genes are TRBV25-1 and TRBJ2-5; D gene ambiguous. Trimming shortened V by 5 bases and J by 13 bases, and 14 bases separated the two germline ends. CDR1 MGHDK and CDR2 SYGVNS come from the germline V gene. The CDR3 contains 11 residues. CDR3 DNA sequence: TGTGCCAGCAGTAGACAAGACACTCGGTACTTC. Its protein is CASSRQDTRYF.

V and J are TRBV7-6 and TRBJ1-1; D perhaps matches TRBD1 (6 bases). With 7 bases removed from V and 1 base from J, the gap between germline ends came to 16 bases. Germline lookup yields CDR1 SGHVS and CDR2 FNYEAQ. The CDR3 runs 15 residues. CDR3 coding DNA: TGTGCCAGCACCCTTGGGGGCGGATCGAACACTGAAGCTTTCTTT. This translates into CASTLGGGSNTEAFF.

The chain couples TRBV11-2 to TRBJ1-2, with D maybe TRBD1 (5 bases). V was shortened by 0 bases and J by 5 bases, with 7 bases between the two germline ends. Germline loops: CDR1 SGHAT, CDR2 FQNNGV. The CDR3 runs 13 residues. The CDR3 DNA follows: TGTGCCAGCAGCTTAGAGACAGCGTATGGCTACACCTTC. Translating it yields CASSLETAYGYTF.

The J gene is TRBJ1-6, the V gene TRBV28, with D unclear. CDR3 length: 14 amino acids. Per germline, CDR1 MDHEN and CDR2 SYDVKM. V was shortened by 4 bases and J by 0 bases, with 4 bases between the two germline ends. In nucleotides, the CDR3 is TGTGCCAGCAGTTCCATCTCCTATAATTCACCCCTCCACTTT. Translation gives CASSSISYNSPLHF.

This clone was seen just once. In nucleotides, the CDR3 is TGTGCCAGCAGCAAAGGGGCGGGAGGCCACAATGAGCAGTTCTTC. It translates to CASSKGAGGHNEQFF. The gene calls are TRBV2 and TRBJ2-1; 8 bases match TRBD2. Germline-derived CDR1 and CDR2 are SNHLY and FYNNEI. J lost 5 bases, V lost 6 bases, and 9 bases had no gene match. The CDR3 is 15 amino acids.

V is TRBV11-1 and J is TRBJ1-1, with 8 bases that match TRBD1. CDR3 length: 14 amino acids. V lost 5 bases to trimming and J lost 4 bases; unmatched junction nucleotides: 6. Germline V CDR1 and CDR2: SGHAT, FQDESV (reference sequence). DNA of the CDR3: TGTGCCAGCAGCACACAGGGGGGCGTCACTGAAGCTTTCTTT. This gives the protein CASSTQGGVTEAFF.

The rearrangement uses TRBV6-1 and TRBJ2-3; D is uncertain. V shed 8 bases and J shed 6 bases, with 12 bases lying between them. CDR1 is MNHNS, CDR2 SASEGT, per germline. The CDR3 spans 12 residues. As DNA, the CDR3 is TGTGCCAGCGGGTACTTAGAGGATACGCAGTATTTT. Its protein product is CASGYLEDTQYF.

V usage is TRBV11-2 and J usage is TRBJ1-2; a possible D gene is TRBD1 (6 bases). Between the trimmed V and J ends, which lost 5 bases and 5 bases, there was a span of 21 bases. The CDR3 runs to 16 residues. Germline V gene lookup returns CDR1 SGHAT and CDR2 FQNNGV. CDR3 region: CASSEQGVAQSYGYTF. DNA for the CDR3: TGTGCCAGCAGCGAACAGGGAGTGGCGCAGAGTTATGGCTACACCTTC.

This clone was detected once. The gene calls are TRBV6-1 and TRBJ1-5, with 7 bases matching TRBD1. CDR3 size: 14 residues. Trimming took 6 bases from V and 6 from J; bases not matched to a gene: 8. The germline CDR1 and CDR2 sequences are MNHNS and SASEGT. The CDR3 is CASRTRGRAQPQHF. DNA of the CDR3: TGTGCCAGCAGAACAAGGGGGCGGGCTCAGCCCCAGCATTTT.

V and J are TRBV5-4 and TRBJ2-5; 9 nucleotides align to TRBD1. The junction had 6 bases not matched to a gene; V was cut back by 1 base and J by 2 bases. Germline loops: CDR1 SGHNT, CDR2 YYREEE (reference sequence). There are 16 residues in the CDR3. CDR3 loop: CASSLSGTGIQETQYF. In nucleotides, the CDR3 is TGTGCCAGCAGCTTGTCCGGGACAGGGATACAAGAGACCCAGTACTTC.

The rearrangement joins TRBV27 to TRBJ1-5, with 8 bases aligning to TRBD1. From germline, CDR1 is MNHEY and CDR2 SMNVEV (reference sequence). Germline trimming cut 5 bases from V and 2 bases from J; bases unmatched to any gene: 8. The CDR3 contains 16 residues. CDR3 loop: CASSLTGALGNQPQHF. The CDR3 region has the DNA TGTGCCAGCAGTCTGACAGGGGCCCTTGGCAATCAGCCCCAGCATTTT.

The rearrangement joins TRBV7-9 to TRBJ1-3; 7 positions match TRBD1. This CDR3 region has 17 residues. From germline, CDR1 is SEHNR and CDR2 FQNEAQ (reference sequence). V was pared by 5 bases and J by 0 bases, with 10 bases of the junction left unmatched. CDR3 bases: TGTGCCAGCAGCGAGGAGACAGGGTACAGCTCTGGAAACACCATATATTTT. Its protein is CASSEETGYSSGNTIYF. The whole variable domain, filled in from reference TRBV7-9 and TRBJ1-3, reads DTGVSQNPRHKITKRGQNVTFRCDPISEHNRLYWYRQTLGQGPEFLTYFQNEAQLEKSRLLSDRFSAERPKGSFSTLEIQRTEQGDSAMYLCASSEETGYSSGNTIYFGEGSWLTVV.

This clone appeared a single time. This chain joins TRBV2 and TRBJ1-5; no definite D call. Trimming cost V 3 bases and J 3 bases, with 6 bases left between them. The CDR3 runs 13 residues. The germline CDR1 and CDR2 sequences are SNHLY and FYNNEI. DNA of the CDR3: TGTGCCAGCAGTGATGTGGTCAATCAGCCCCAGCATTTT. Its protein product is CASSDVVNQPQHF.

This chain links TRBV6-1 with TRBJ2-7; D tentatively fits TRBD1 or TRBD2 (5 bases each). Germline V CDR1 and CDR2: MNHNS, SASEGT. The CDR3 length is 15 residues. With 11 bases removed from V and 4 bases from J, the gap between germline ends came to 24 bases. CDR3 coding DNA: TGTGCCGGAGGATGGGGACCCGGTGTTCGTTACGAGCAGTACTTC. It translates to CAGGWGPGVRYEQYF.

The chain links TRBV28 to TRBJ2-5; TRBD1 might be the D (5 bases). Germline V lookup: CDR1 MDHEN, CDR2 SYDVKM. This CDR3 is 14 amino acids long. The V end was cut by 5 bases, the J end by 1 base, with 11 bases between. CDR3 amino acids: CASSPLDSQETQYF. DNA of the CDR3: TGTGCCAGCAGTCCCCTCGACAGCCAAGAGACCCAGTACTTC.

CDR3 sequence reads: CASSRTTDTQYF. CDR3 nucleotides: TGTGCCAGCAGCCGGACCACAGATACGCAGTATTTT. The V call is TRBV11-2, the J call TRBJ2-3; D unclear. This CDR3 is 12 amino acids long. In germline, CDR1 is SGHAT, CDR2 FQNNGV. V was trimmed by 5 bases and J by 2 bases, leaving 5 bases between them.

J is TRBJ1-2 and V is TRBV7-9; perhaps TRBD1 as D (6 bases). V shed 5 bases and J shed 4 bases, with 14 bases lying between them. The CDR3 has 14 residues. Germline CDR1 is SEHNR and CDR2 is FQNEAQ (reference sequence). The CDR3 is CASSTGQPLYGYTF. The DNA of the CDR3 is TGTGCCAGCAGCACTGGACAGCCTCTCTATGGCTACACCTTC.

J is TRBJ2-2 and V is TRBV6-6; D ambiguous. This CDR3 is built from 16 residues. Trimming took off 1 base at V and 0 bases at J, with 9 bases between the two ends. Per the germline V gene, CDR1 is MNHNY and CDR2 is SVGAGI (reference sequence). The chain's CDR3 is CASSYLVGTNTGELFF. CDR3 nucleotides: TGTGCCAGCAGTTACTTGGTCGGCACGAACACCGGGGAGCTGTTTTTT.

The rearrangement uses TRBV2 and TRBJ2-1, with D perhaps TRBD2 (7 bases). Germline CDR1 reads SNHLY; CDR2 reads FYNNEI. The CDR3 extends over 14 amino acids. Trimming removed 7 bases at V and 2 bases at J, with 12 bases between. The CDR3 sequence is CASMGGRPYNEQFF. The CDR3 DNA follows: TGTGCCAGCATGGGGGGGCGACCCTACAATGAGCAGTTCTTC.

The J gene is TRBJ2-1, the V gene TRBV28, with TRBD2 identical over 9 bases. The trim removed 5 bases at V and 2 bases at J, leaving 7 bases unmatched. The CDR3 length is 16 residues. Germline loops: CDR1 MDHEN, CDR2 SYDVKM. For the CDR3, the DNA is TGTGCCAGCAGTCGGGGGCGGGAGGGAACCTACAATGAGCAGTTCTTC. This gives the protein CASSRGREGTYNEQFF.

The chain employs TRBV18 and TRBJ1-3; no definite D call. Germline V gene sequence: CDR1 KGHSH, CDR2 LQKENI. The CDR3 extends over 15 amino acids. Trimming took off 3 bases at V and 0 bases at J, with 9 bases between the two ends. CDR3 DNA: TGTGCCAGCTCACCTTCCACAGACTCTGGAAACACCATATATTTT. Amino acid sequence: CASSPSTDSGNTIYF.

The DNA of the CDR3 is TGTGCCAGCAGCTCGCGGACAGGGGGCTTCACCGGGGAGCTGTTTTTT. It yields the protein CASSSRTGGFTGELFF. V and J are TRBV7-7 and TRBJ2-2, with 11 bases identical to TRBD1. With 4 bases clipped from V and 4 bases from J, the junction kept 5 bases outside the gene matches. This CDR3 comprises 16 residues. The germline gives CDR1 SSHAT, CDR2 FNYEAQ (reference sequence).

The V gene is TRBV7-6, the J gene TRBJ2-1, with 8 bases identical to TRBD2. V gave up 5 bases and J gave up 5 bases; unmatched junction bases: 5. This CDR3 has 14 amino acids. CDR1 is SGHVS, CDR2 FNYEAQ, per germline. The CDR3 nucleotides read TGTGCCAGCAGCCTCCAACTAGCGGACAATGAGCAGTTCTTC. Translating gives CASSLQLADNEQFF.

CDR3 region: CASSEGYSTNIQYF. CDR3 sequence (DNA): TGTGCCAGCAGTGAAGGGTACTCGACAAACATTCAGTACTTC. This chain uses TRBV6-1 with TRBJ2-4; D call uncertain. The CDR3 spans 14 residues. Trimming stripped 1 base from V and 6 bases from J, with 10 bases between. From germline, CDR1 is MNHNS and CDR2 SASEGT.

The chain carries TRBV4-1 and TRBJ2-2; 9 bases match TRBD1. J lost 6 bases, V lost 5 bases, and 10 bases had no gene match. The germline gives CDR1 MGHRA, CDR2 YSYEKL. CDR3 size: 16 residues. The CDR3 sequence is CASSSSGTGMAGELFF. For the CDR3, the DNA is TGCGCCAGCAGCTCCTCCGGGACAGGGATGGCCGGGGAGCTGTTTTTT.

This sequence joins TRBV28 and TRBJ2-3; no firm D call. Trimming removed 9 bases from V and 6 bases from J, with 19 bases in between. The CDR3 has 14 amino acids. The germline V gene encodes CDR1 MDHEN and CDR2 SYDVKM. The CDR3: CASWVGQPEDTQYF. As DNA, the CDR3 is TGTGCCAGTTGGGTGGGCCAACCTGAGGATACGCAGTATTTT.

This chain joins TRBV10-3 and TRBJ2-5; D not certain. The DNA end is more similar to TRBJ2-7, so the J call may be wrong. Germline V lookup: CDR1 ENHRY, CDR2 SYGVKD. The CDR3 contains 12 residues. CDR3 sequence (DNA): TGTGCCATCAATGACGGCACCTACGAGCAGTACTTC. The encoded protein is CAINDGTYEQYF.